Presented here are 11 T cell receptor beta chains from one specimen sequenced in a study of T-cell reconstitution after alpha-beta-depleted transplantation in children. As it was prepared, the TCRbeta library received unique molecular identifiers. One entry per CDR3 protein, called by TCRdb with MiXCR from the PCR reads. The repertoire has about 410,000 distinct CDR3 sequences, around 21% of them found once; the top ten carry 3.8%. Sequencing used PBMCs from the stem cell graft donor, obtained from the stem cell graft. All receptors come from a human donor who donated a stem cell graft to a child with acute myeloid leukemia.

This clonotype was counted between two and nine times. The V gene is TRBV28, the J gene TRBJ1-5; 9 bases are a match to TRBD1. The CDR3 length is 13 residues. The junction had 2 bases not matched to a gene; V was cut back by 6 bases and J by 5 bases. Germline V CDR1 and CDR2: MDHEN, SYDVKM. CDR3 sequence reads: CASRRTGDQPQHF. The DNA of the CDR3 is TGTGCCAGCAGACGGACAGGGGATCAGCCCCAGCATTTT.

This clonotype was seen a few times. This rearrangement joins TRBV4-1 to TRBJ1-2; TRBD1 might be the D (6 bases). The CDR3 consists of 15 residues. The V and J ends lost 1 base and 2 bases respectively, with 11 bases between them. Germline V gene lookup returns CDR1 MGHRA and CDR2 YSYEKL. The CDR3 sequence is CASSQGGQGNYGYTF. Written as DNA, the CDR3 is TGCGCCAGCAGCCAAGGGGGCCAGGGGAACTATGGCTACACCTTC.

This clonotype was picked up a small number of times. The chain joins TRBV7-3 to TRBJ2-2, with D unresolved. From germline, CDR1 is SGHTA and CDR2 FQGTGA. The ends were cut back, 0 bases at V and 3 bases at J, with 5 bases in the middle. The length of the CDR3 is 14 residues. CDR3 region: CASSLTLDTGELFF. CDR3 in DNA: TGTGCCAGCAGCTTAACGTTGGACACCGGGGAGCTGTTTTTT.

This clonotype showed up just a few times. The CDR3, as DNA: TGTGCCATCAGTGAACTCGGACCTATAGCCAAAAACATTCAGTACTTC. This encodes CAISELGPIAKNIQYF. V is TRBV10-3 and J is TRBJ2-4; D unclear. The V end lost 3 bases, the J end lost 0 bases, and 12 bases lay between the germline ends. The germline V gene has CDR1 ENHRY and CDR2 SYGVKD. The CDR3 loop spans 16 amino acids.

This clonotype was counted a few times. V is TRBV12-3 or TRBV12-4 and J is TRBJ2-1; 12 nucleotides align to TRBD2. After removal of 7 bases from V and 6 bases from J, the junction contained 19 bases not matched to a gene. The CDR3 covers 19 residues. CDR3 sequence: CASIPPGLAGTSKGNEQFF. The CDR3 nucleotides read TGTGCCAGCATTCCACCGGGACTAGCGGGCACATCAAAAGGCAATGAGCAGTTCTTC.

The rearrangement joins TRBV4-1 to TRBJ2-1; D ambiguous. The CDR3 totals 17 residues. Germline CDR1 reads MGHRA; CDR2 reads YSYEKL. With 5 bases removed from V and 0 bases from J, the gap between germline ends came to 17 bases. The CDR3, as DNA: TGCGCCAGCAGCACCTTAAGAAGGATTCACTCCTACAATGAGCAGTTCTTC. This codes for CASSTLRRIHSYNEQFF.

This clonotype was counted ten times or more. The rearrangement joins TRBV20-1 to TRBJ1-2; possibly TRBD1 for D (5 bases). Germline loops: CDR1 DFQATT, CDR2 SNEGSKA (reference sequence). V lost 0 bases, J lost 7 bases, and 15 bases lay in between. This CDR3 is 14 amino acids long. The CDR3, as DNA: TGCAGTGCTAGAGAAGGGGCACAGCGAGCTGGCTACACCTTC. Its translation is CSAREGAQRAGYTF.

This clonotype was counted between two and nine times. The rearrangement uses TRBV2 and TRBJ2-2; TRBD2 is a possible D gene (7 bases). Per the germline V gene, CDR1 is SNHLY and CDR2 is FYNNEI. The CDR3 covers 14 residues. Trimming took 3 bases from V and 5 from J, leaving 10 bases between them. The chain's CDR3 is CASSEGGRTGELFF. As DNA, the CDR3 is TGTGCCAGCAGTGAGGGGGGGCGGACCGGGGAGCTGTTTTTT.

Many counts were recorded for this clonotype. The chain joins TRBV20-1 to TRBJ1-3; D is undetermined. Trimming removed 4 bases from V and 3 bases from J, with 13 bases in between. Looked up from germline, CDR1 is DFQATT and CDR2 is SNEGSKA (reference sequence). The CDR3 totals 14 residues. CDR3 nucleotides: TGCAGTGCTACCACCTTTGGGTATGGAAACACCATATATTTT. Protein: CSATTFGYGNTIYF.

This clonotype appeared many times. This chain connects TRBV9 to TRBJ2-7; possibly TRBD1 or TRBD2 for D (5 bases each). Trimming shortened V by 4 bases and J by 0 bases, and 14 bases separated the two germline ends. From germline, CDR1 is SGDLS and CDR2 YYNGEE. This CDR3 region has 15 residues. The CDR3 here is CASSPTEGSSYEQYF. In DNA form, the CDR3 reads TGTGCCAGCAGCCCCACAGAGGGGAGCTCCTACGAGCAGTACTTC.

The chain is built from TRBV7-4 and TRBJ1-1, with a weak D call TRBD1 (5 bases). V was shortened by 5 bases and J by 1 base, with 17 bases between the two germline ends. The length of the CDR3 is 16 residues. Germline CDR1 reads SGHVT; CDR2 reads SQSDAQ. CDR3 sequence (DNA): TGTGCCAGCAGCCTCCAAGTAAATACAGGGAACACTGAAGCTTTCTTT. Translating gives CASSLQVNTGNTEAFF.